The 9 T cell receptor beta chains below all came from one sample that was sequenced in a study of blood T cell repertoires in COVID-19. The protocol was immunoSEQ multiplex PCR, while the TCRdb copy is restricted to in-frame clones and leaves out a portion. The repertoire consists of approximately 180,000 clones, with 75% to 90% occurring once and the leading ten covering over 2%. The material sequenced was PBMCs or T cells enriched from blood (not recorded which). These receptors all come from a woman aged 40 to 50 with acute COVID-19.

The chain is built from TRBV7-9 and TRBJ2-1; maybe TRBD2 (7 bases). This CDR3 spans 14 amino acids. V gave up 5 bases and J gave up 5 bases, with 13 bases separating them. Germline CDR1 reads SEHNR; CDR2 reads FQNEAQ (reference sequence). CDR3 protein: CASSQDSGNNEQFF. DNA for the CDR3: TGTGCCAGCAGCCAGGACAGCGGGAACAATGAGCAGTTCTTC.

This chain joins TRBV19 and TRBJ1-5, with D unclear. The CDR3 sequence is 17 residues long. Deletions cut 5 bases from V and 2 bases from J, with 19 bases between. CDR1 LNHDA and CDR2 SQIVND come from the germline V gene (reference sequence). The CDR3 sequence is CASSAVEGMVGNQPQHF. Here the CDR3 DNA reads TGTGCCAGTAGTGCCGTGGAGGGAATGGTCGGCAATCAGCCCCAGCATTTT.

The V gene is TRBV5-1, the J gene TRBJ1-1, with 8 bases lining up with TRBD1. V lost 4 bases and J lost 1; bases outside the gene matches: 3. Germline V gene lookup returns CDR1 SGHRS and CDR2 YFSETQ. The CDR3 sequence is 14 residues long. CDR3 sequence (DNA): TGCGCCAGCAGCACCGGGACAGGGAACACTGAAGCTTTCTTT. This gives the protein CASSTGTGNTEAFF.

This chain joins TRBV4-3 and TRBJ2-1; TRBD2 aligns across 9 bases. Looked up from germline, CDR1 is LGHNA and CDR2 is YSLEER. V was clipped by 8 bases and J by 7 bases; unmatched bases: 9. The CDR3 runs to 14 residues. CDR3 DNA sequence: TGCGCCAGCGGTCAGAGCGGGAGGATAAATGAGCAGTTCTTC. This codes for CASGQSGRINEQFF.

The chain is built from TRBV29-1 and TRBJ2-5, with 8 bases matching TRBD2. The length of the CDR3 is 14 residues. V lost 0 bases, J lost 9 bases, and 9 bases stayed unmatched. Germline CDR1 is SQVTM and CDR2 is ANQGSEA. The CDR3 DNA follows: TGCAGCGTTGAAGAAAAGACTGCGGGGGGAGCCCAGTACTTC. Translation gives CSVEEKTAGGAQYF.

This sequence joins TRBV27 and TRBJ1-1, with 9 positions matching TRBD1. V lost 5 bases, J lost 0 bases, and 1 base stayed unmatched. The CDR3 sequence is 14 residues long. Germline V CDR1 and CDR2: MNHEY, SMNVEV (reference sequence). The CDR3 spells CASSGTGMNTEAFF. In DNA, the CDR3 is TGTGCCAGCAGTGGGACAGGGATGAACACTGAAGCTTTCTTT.

In nucleotides, the CDR3 is TGTGCCAGCAGTCGACTAGGTGAGCAGTTCTTC. As protein: CASSRLGEQFF. The rearrangement links TRBV12-3 or TRBV12-4 to TRBJ2-1; possibly TRBD2 for D (6 bases). Trimming pared 5 bases from V and 9 bases from J, leaving 8 bases between. The CDR3 is 11 amino acids.

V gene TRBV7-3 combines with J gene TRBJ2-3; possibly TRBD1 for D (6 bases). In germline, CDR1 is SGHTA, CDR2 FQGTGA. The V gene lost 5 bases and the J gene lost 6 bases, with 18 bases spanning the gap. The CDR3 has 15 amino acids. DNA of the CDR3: TGTGCCAGCAGCCTTGGGGGCCCTTTGCGCGATACGCAGTATTTT. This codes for CASSLGGPLRDTQYF.

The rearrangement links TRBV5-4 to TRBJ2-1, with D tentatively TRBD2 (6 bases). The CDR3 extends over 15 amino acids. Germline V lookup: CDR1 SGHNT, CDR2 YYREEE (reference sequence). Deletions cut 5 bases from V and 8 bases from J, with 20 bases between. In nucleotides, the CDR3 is TGTGCCAGCAGTCTTGGCGGGGCCCCCGGGGATGAGCAGTTCTTC. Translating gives CASSLGGAPGDEQFF.